Shown below are 23 T cell receptor beta chains from a single sample sequenced in a study of a mutant IDH1 vaccine in newly diagnosed glioma. TCRdb's table, derived via immunoSEQ multiplex PCR, lists solely in-frame clones and lacks some. The sample comprises more than 80,000 clones, approximately 83% of which are singletons, and around 7.4% rests with the top ten. Time point of the sample: baseline, week 1 (first vaccination visit). The treatment denotes: pre-vaccination baseline after standard-of-care therapy. The sample consisted of PBMCs, taken from a glioma patient treated with radiotherapy, temozolomide or both. The receptors derive from a woman between 45 and 65 years old with glioma.

This clone was seen more than once but under ten times. J is TRBJ1-4 and V is TRBV30; TRBD1 might be the D (5 bases). V was shortened by 2 bases and J by 7 bases, with 11 bases between the two germline ends. There are 13 residues in the CDR3. Germline lookup yields CDR1 GTSNPN and CDR2 SVGIG (reference sequence). The CDR3 DNA is TGTGCCTGGAGTACGGGGGGACCTGAAAAACTGTTTTTT. It specifies CAWSTGGPEKLFF. Together with reference TRBV30 and TRBJ1-4, the CDR3 gives the full variable domain: SQTIHQWPATLVQPVGSPLSLECTVEGTSNPNLYWYRQAAGRGLQLLFYSVGIGQISSEVPQNLSASRPQDRQFILSSKKLLLSDSGFYLCAWSTGGPEKLFFGSGTQLSVL.

The J gene is TRBJ1-2, the V gene TRBV30; unclear D gene. The CDR3 has 11 amino acids. Germline-derived CDR1 and CDR2 are GTSNPN and SVGIG (reference sequence). Trimming shortened V by 2 bases and J by 3 bases, and 4 bases separated the two germline ends. CDR3 sequence: CAWSKDYGYTF. The CDR3, as DNA: TGTGCCTGGAGTAAAGACTATGGCTACACCTTC.

CDR3 sequence: CASRSDTQYF. The CDR3 DNA follows: TGTGCCAGCAGGTCGGATACGCAGTATTTT. The rearrangement joins TRBV6-5 to TRBJ2-3; no clear D. V lost 6 bases and J 6 bases, leaving 4 bases between the germline ends. Germline-derived CDR1 and CDR2 are MNHEY and SVGAGI. The CDR3 has 10 amino acids.

The chain joins TRBV9 to TRBJ1-2, with a weak D call TRBD1 (6 bases). The V end was cut by 3 bases, the J end by 7 bases, with 28 bases between. CDR3 length: 18 residues. In germline, CDR1 is SGDLS, CDR2 YYNGEE. This chain's CDR3 is CASSARGGRTLRRGGYTF. DNA for the CDR3: TGTGCCAGCAGCGCCCGGGGGGGGCGTACACTCCGGAGGGGTGGCTACACCTTC.

This sequence joins TRBV2 and TRBJ1-3, with D uncertain. V lost 6 bases, J lost 2 bases, and 20 bases lay in between. The germline V gene has CDR1 SNHLY and CDR2 FYNNEI. This CDR3 has 17 residues. CDR3 DNA sequence: TGTGCCAGCAGGGGTCTTGGTGGGGATTCGGCTGGAAACACCATATATTTT. It encodes CASRGLGGDSAGNTIYF.

J is TRBJ1-1 and V is TRBV19; weak D call: TRBD1 (5 bases). The CDR3 sequence is 16 residues long. Trimming removed 1 base at V and 2 bases at J, with 14 bases between. Germline V CDR1 and CDR2: LNHDA, SQIVND (reference sequence). The CDR3 here is CASSIVRRDGNTEAFF. In nucleotides, the CDR3 is TGTGCCAGTAGTATAGTCCGGCGGGACGGCAACACTGAAGCTTTCTTT. Combining the CDR3 with reference TRBV19 and TRBJ1-1 gives the whole variable domain DGGITQSPKYLFRKEGQNVTLSCEQNLNHDAMYWYRQDPGQGLRLIYYSQIVNDFQKGDIAEGYSVSREKKESFPLTVTSAQKNPTAFYLCASSIVRRDGNTEAFFGQGTRLTVV.

A note on this clone: Germline and junction disagree at one end, which may indicate a read error. This sequence joins TRBV5-4 and TRBJ1-2; D is unclear. The germline CDR1 and CDR2 sequences are SGHNT and YYREEE (reference sequence). The CDR3 length is 11 residues. Here the CDR3 reads CASRLNYGYTF. The CDR3 coding sequence is TGTGCCAGCCGCTTGAACTATGGCTACACCTTC.

The gene calls are TRBV7-6 and TRBJ2-5, with 7 bases fitting TRBD2. CDR1 SGHVS and CDR2 FNYEAQ come from the germline V gene. Germline trimming cut 5 bases from V and 1 base from J; bases unmatched to any gene: 7. The CDR3 spans 15 residues. CDR3 protein: CASSPGTGGQETQYF. The CDR3 DNA reads TGTGCCAGCAGCCCGGGTACGGGGGGCCAAGAGACCCAGTACTTC.

V gene TRBV27 combines with J gene TRBJ1-5; D is unresolved. The V and J ends lost 6 bases and 7 bases respectively, with 22 bases between them. The CDR3 totals 16 residues. CDR1 MNHEY and CDR2 SMNVEV come from the germline V gene (reference sequence). The chain's CDR3 is CASRPSIGFGPQPQHF. DNA for the CDR3: TGTGCCAGCAGACCCAGTATCGGTTTCGGACCGCAGCCCCAGCATTTT.

This rearrangement joins TRBV13 to TRBJ2-7; D gene unclear. Trimming took 2 bases from V and 2 from J, leaving 10 bases between them. Germline CDR1 PRHDT, CDR2 FYEKMQ (reference sequence). This CDR3 has 14 residues. CDR3 in amino acids: CASSLWAVTYEQYF. Written as DNA, the CDR3 is TGTGCCAGCAGCTTATGGGCCGTGACCTACGAGCAGTACTTC.

The J gene is TRBJ2-7, the V gene TRBV14; the match to TRBD1 covers 11 bases. The CDR3 loop spans 15 amino acids. The germline V gene encodes CDR1 SGHDN and CDR2 FVKESK. The V gene end was trimmed by 1 base and the J gene end by 6 bases; junction bases not matched to a gene: 5. The CDR3 is CASSQAIGTGGEQYF. CDR3 bases: TGTGCCAGCAGCCAAGCAATTGGGACAGGGGGCGAGCAGTACTTC. Full variable domain (remainder filled in from reference TRBV14 and TRBJ2-7): EAGVTQFPSHSVIEKGQTVTLRCDPISGHDNLYWYRRVMGKEIKFLLHFVKESKQDESGMPNNRFLAERTGGTYSTLKVQPAELEDSGVYFCASSQAIGTGGEQYFGPGTRLTVT.

This clone came up a few times. V is TRBV4-1 and J is TRBJ1-1; D possibly corresponds to TRBD1 (5 bases). V was cut by 4 bases and J by 3 bases, with 12 bases left in between. The CDR3 loop spans 14 amino acids. Germline loops: CDR1 MGHRA, CDR2 YSYEKL. CDR3 amino acids: CASSRGDRDTEAFF. DNA for the CDR3: TGCGCCAGCAGCCGAGGGGATAGAGACACTGAAGCTTTCTTT.

This clone has only one observation. This sequence joins TRBV11-2 and TRBJ2-7; D is unresolved. This CDR3 region has 12 residues. Germline V gene lookup returns CDR1 SGHAT and CDR2 FQNNGV. Trimming cost V 2 bases and J 1 base, with 3 bases left between them. The chain's CDR3 is CASSLKSYEQYF. The CDR3 bases are TGTGCCAGCAGCTTAAAGTCCTACGAGCAGTACTTC.

This clone was seen a handful of times. The V and J genes are TRBV27 and TRBJ1-1; D unclear. Germline loops: CDR1 MNHEY, CDR2 SMNVEV (reference sequence). V dropped 3 bases and J dropped 4 bases, with 6 bases sitting between them. CDR3 size: 12 residues. CDR3 sequence: CASSFSGTEAFF. The CDR3 DNA reads TGTGCCAGCAGTTTCAGTGGCACTGAAGCTTTCTTT.

This clone has just one count. The chain employs TRBV6-1 and TRBJ1-5; maybe TRBD1 (5 bases). Germline V gene lookup returns CDR1 MNHNS and CDR2 SASEGT. This CDR3 is built from 15 residues. The V gene lost 1 base and the J gene lost 3 bases, with 10 bases spanning the gap. In DNA, the CDR3 is TGTGCCAGCAGTGAAGTCGGGGGTTTCAATCAGCCCCAGCATTTT. Protein sequence: CASSEVGGFNQPQHF.

Comments on this clone: The identical CDR3 is also encoded by other nucleotide sequences in the sample. The chain has TRBV5-4 and TRBJ2-3; a possible D gene is TRBD1 (5 bases). CDR3 length: 14 residues. V gave up 0 bases and J gave up 1 base, with 6 bases separating them. CDR1 and CDR2 from the germline V gene are SGHNT and YYREEE (reference sequence). In DNA, the CDR3 is TGTGCCAGCAGCTTGGGGGGCGGCACAGATACGCAGTATTTT. As protein: CASSLGGGTDTQYF. Full variable domain (remainder filled in from reference TRBV5-4 and TRBJ2-3): ETGVTQSPTHLIKTRGQQVTLRCSSQSGHNTVSWYQQALGQGPQFIFQYYREEENGRGNFPPRFSGLQFPNYSSELNVNALELDDSALYLCASSLGGGTDTQYFGPGTRLTVL.

The chain employs TRBV5-1 and TRBJ1-6; the match to TRBD1 covers 8 bases. This CDR3 is built from 18 residues. J gave up 4 bases and V 0 bases, and 9 bases lay outside the gene matches. The germline V gene encodes CDR1 SGHRS and CDR2 YFSETQ. The CDR3 DNA follows: TGCGCCAGCAGCTTGGCCCTCACAGGGGGAATATATAATTCACCCCTCCACTTT. Amino acids: CASSLALTGGIYNSPLHF.

This clone was seen only a few times. V usage is TRBV10-3 and J usage is TRBJ1-3, with D unresolved. V was clipped by 8 bases and J by 0 bases, with 17 bases between them. The length of the CDR3 is 16 residues. From germline, CDR1 is ENHRY and CDR2 SYGVKD. The CDR3 loop is CAIREWVPSSGNTIYF. The CDR3 coding sequence is TGTGCCATCCGGGAGTGGGTGCCTAGCTCTGGAAACACCATATATTTT.

This clone was detected once. This CDR3 is CASSGQFSSGANVLTF. CDR3 coding DNA: TGTGCCAGCAGTGGACAGTTTTCCTCTGGGGCCAACGTCCTGACTTTC. J is TRBJ2-6 and V is TRBV27; tentatively, D is TRBD1 (6 bases). CDR1 and CDR2 from the germline V gene are MNHEY and SMNVEV (reference sequence). V was shortened by 5 bases and J by 0 bases, with 11 bases between the two germline ends. The CDR3 consists of 16 residues. Using reference TRBV27 and TRBJ2-6 for the parts outside the CDR3, the full variable domain is EAQVTQNPRYLITVTGKKLTVTCSQNMNHEYMSWYRQDPGLGLRQIYYSMNVEVTDKGDVPEGYKVSRKEKRNFPLILESPSPNQTSLYFCASSGQFSSGANVLTFGAGSRLTVL.

The J gene is TRBJ2-1, the V gene TRBV15; D may be TRBD2 (6 bases). The CDR3 is 15 amino acids. V lost 5 bases, J lost 9 bases, and 20 bases lay in between. Germline V gene lookup returns CDR1 LNHNV and CDR2 YYDKDF (reference sequence). As DNA, the CDR3 is TGTGCCACCAGCGGAGGGGACCGACCACTGGGTGAGCAGTTCTTC. Its translation: CATSGGDRPLGEQFF. Supplemented by reference TRBV15 and TRBJ2-1, the full variable domain reads DAMVIQNPRYQVTQFGKPVTLSCSQTLNHNVMYWYQQKSSQAPKLLFHYYDKDFNNEADTPDNFQSRRPNTSFCFLDIRSPGLGDTAMYLCATSGGDRPLGEQFFGPGTRLTVL.

This clone was seen only a few times. This chain connects TRBV19 to TRBJ2-7, with 7 positions matching TRBD1. The ends lost 6 bases at V and 8 bases at J; junction bases unmatched: 10. CDR1 LNHDA and CDR2 SQIVND come from the germline V gene (reference sequence). The CDR3 has 13 residues. CDR3 sequence: CASRQETGIKQYF. In DNA form, the CDR3 reads TGTGCCAGTAGACAAGAGACAGGGATCAAGCAGTACTTC. The full variable domain, rest sourced from reference TRBV19 and TRBJ2-7, is DGGITQSPKYLFRKEGQNVTLSCEQNLNHDAMYWYRQDPGQGLRLIYYSQIVNDFQKGDIAEGYSVSREKKESFPLTVTSAQKNPTAFYLCASRQETGIKQYFGPGTRLTVT.

The chain has TRBV6-1 and TRBJ2-7; D is undetermined. Trimming shortened V by 6 bases and J by 4 bases, and 13 bases separated the two germline ends. Germline-derived CDR1 and CDR2 are MNHNS and SASEGT. The CDR3 covers 13 residues. The CDR3 spells CASSLQVAYEQYF. DNA for the CDR3: TGTGCCAGCAGCCTCCAGGTGGCGTACGAGCAGTACTTC.

The genes are TRBV7-8 and TRBJ2-1; 14 bases map to TRBD2. CDR3 length: 15 amino acids. V gave up 5 bases and J gave up 11 bases; unmatched junction bases: 8. Germline loops: CDR1 SGHVS, CDR2 FQNEAQ. DNA of the CDR3: TGTGCCAGCAGCGAACCGGGACTAGCGGGGGAAAAGCAGTTCTTC. Residues: CASSEPGLAGEKQFF.